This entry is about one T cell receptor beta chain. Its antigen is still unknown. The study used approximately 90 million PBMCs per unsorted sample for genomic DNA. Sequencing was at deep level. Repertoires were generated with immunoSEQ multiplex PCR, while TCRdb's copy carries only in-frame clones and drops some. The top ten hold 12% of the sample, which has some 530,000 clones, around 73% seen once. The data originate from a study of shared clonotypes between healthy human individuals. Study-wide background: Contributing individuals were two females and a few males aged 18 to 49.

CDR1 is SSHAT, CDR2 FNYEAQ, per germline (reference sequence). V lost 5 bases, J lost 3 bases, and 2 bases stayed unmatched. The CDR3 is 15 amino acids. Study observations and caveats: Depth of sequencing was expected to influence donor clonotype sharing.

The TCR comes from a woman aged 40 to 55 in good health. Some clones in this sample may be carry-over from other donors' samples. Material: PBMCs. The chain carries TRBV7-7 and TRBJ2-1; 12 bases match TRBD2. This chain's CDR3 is CASSLGLAGYNEQFF. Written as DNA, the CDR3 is TGTGCCAGCAGCCTGGGACTAGCGGGCTACAATGAGCAGTTCTTC.